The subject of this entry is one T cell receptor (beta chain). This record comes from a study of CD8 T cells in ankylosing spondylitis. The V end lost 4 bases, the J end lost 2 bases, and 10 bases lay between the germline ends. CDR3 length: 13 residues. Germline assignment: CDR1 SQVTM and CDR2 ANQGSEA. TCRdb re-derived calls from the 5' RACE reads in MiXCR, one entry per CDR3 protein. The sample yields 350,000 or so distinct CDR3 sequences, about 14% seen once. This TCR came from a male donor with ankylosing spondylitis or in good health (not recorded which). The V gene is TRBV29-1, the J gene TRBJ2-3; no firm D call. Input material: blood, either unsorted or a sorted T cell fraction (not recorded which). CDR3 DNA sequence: TGCAGCGTTGGGGGTATAGTCACAGATACGCAGTATTTT. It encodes CSVGGIVTDTQYF.